These 29 T cell receptor beta chains were sequenced from one sample in a study of blood T cell repertoires in COVID-19. TCRdb's table, derived via immunoSEQ multiplex PCR, lists solely in-frame clones and lacks some. The sample has about 47,000 clones; about 83% are singletons. The sequenced sample consisted of peripheral blood. The receptors derive from a man in his 70s with active COVID-19.

The chain couples TRBV7-9 to TRBJ2-7; the match to TRBD1 covers 10 bases. This CDR3 contains 15 residues. Germline CDR1 and CDR2: SEHNR and FQNEAQ (reference sequence). Losses at the gene ends were 5 bases for V and 9 bases for J; bases not matched to a gene: 13. In DNA form, the CDR3 reads TGTGCCAGCAGCCCCCCAGACAGGGGGCGCCAGGGGCAGTACTTC. Protein: CASSPPDRGRQGQYF.

This clone was detected only once. The CDR3 region has the DNA TGTGCCAGCAGCGCTAGAGAGGCAGATAGCGGGTCGTTCGCCGAGCAGTACTTC. Its protein product is CASSAREADSGSFAEQYF. The chain is built from TRBV9 and TRBJ2-7; 7 bases map to TRBD2. Germline CDR1 SGDLS, CDR2 YYNGEE. Trimming removed 3 bases from V and 6 bases from J; junction bases left unmatched: 21. The CDR3 extends over 18 amino acids. The whole variable domain, remainder taken from reference TRBV9 and TRBJ2-7, is DSGVTQTPKHLITATGQRVTLRCSPRSGDLSVYWYQQSLDQGLQFLIQYYNGEERAKGNILERFSAQQFPDLHSELNLSSLELGDSALYFCASSAREADSGSFAEQYFGPGTRLTVT.

The rearrangement uses TRBV27 and TRBJ1-5; TRBD1 aligns across 7 bases. The CDR3 totals 16 residues. Trimming cost V 2 bases and J 5 bases; bases outside gene matches: 9. Per germline, CDR1 MNHEY and CDR2 SMNVEV (reference sequence). This CDR3 is CASSLLRDSAHQPQHF. The DNA of the CDR3 is TGTGCCAGCAGTTTACTCCGGGACAGTGCCCATCAGCCCCAGCATTTT.

The CDR3 protein is CASSELDRGFYEQYF. CDR3 nucleotide sequence: TGTGCCAGCAGTGAACTCGACAGGGGATTCTACGAGCAGTACTTC. This rearrangement joins TRBV6-1 to TRBJ2-7, with 8 bases identical to TRBD1. This CDR3 spans 15 amino acids. The germline gives CDR1 MNHNS, CDR2 SASEGT. With V trimmed by 2 bases and J by 3 bases, 6 bases remained unmatched.

The count of this clone is one. The V gene is TRBV4-3, the J gene TRBJ2-7; 8 positions match TRBD2. This CDR3 is 15 amino acids long. The trim removed 1 base at V and 2 bases at J, leaving 4 bases unmatched. Germline CDR1 LGHNA, CDR2 YSLEER. CDR3 in amino acids: CASSQGDSGAYEQYF. CDR3 sequence (DNA): TGCGCCAGCAGCCAAGGGGATAGCGGGGCCTACGAGCAGTACTTC.

This clone was seen just once. This chain links TRBV11-2 with TRBJ1-1; D unclear. The V gene lost 0 bases and the J gene lost 4 bases, with 6 bases spanning the gap. CDR3 length: 13 residues. In germline, CDR1 is SGHAT, CDR2 FQNNGV. The CDR3 nucleotides are TGTGCCAGCAGCTTAGATCAGTTCACTGAAGCTTTCTTT. Translated: CASSLDQFTEAFF.

The genes are TRBV4-2 and TRBJ1-4, with a weak D call TRBD1 (5 bases). The CDR3 length is 16 residues. The germline V gene encodes CDR1 LGHNA and CDR2 YNFKEQ. V was shortened by 2 bases and J by 3 bases, with 13 bases between the two germline ends. The CDR3 nucleotides are TGTGCCAGCAGCCAAAGTGCTTCAGGGTCTAATGAAAAACTGTTTTTT. Translating gives CASSQSASGSNEKLFF.

This chain joins TRBV20-1 and TRBJ2-1, with D maybe TRBD1 (6 bases). With 3 bases removed from V and 1 base from J, the gap between germline ends came to 13 bases. The CDR3 consists of 15 residues. Germline loops: CDR1 DFQATT, CDR2 SNEGSKA (reference sequence). The CDR3 DNA reads as TGCAGTGCTAGTTCTACAGGGTTGTCCTACAATGAGCAGTTCTTC. Its translation is CSASSTGLSYNEQFF.

This clone was seen once. The chain employs TRBV7-8 and TRBJ1-2; D might be TRBD1 (5 bases). Germline V gene data show CDR1 as SGHVS and CDR2 as FQNEAQ. There are 14 residues in the CDR3. Trimming removed 5 bases from V and 0 bases from J, with 10 bases in between. The CDR3 sequence is CASSQTETNYGYTF. CDR3 DNA: TGTGCCAGCAGCCAGACAGAGACTAACTATGGCTACACCTTC.

The chain uses TRBV24-1 and TRBJ2-7; 8 bases map to TRBD1. The CDR3 has 15 residues. The germline V gene encodes CDR1 KGHDR and CDR2 SFDVKD. J was trimmed by 0 bases and V by 4 bases; bases with no gene match: 4. The CDR3 reads CATSDGTGASYEQYF. The CDR3 DNA follows: TGTGCCACCAGTGACGGGACAGGTGCCTCCTACGAGCAGTACTTC.

The chain uses TRBV18 and TRBJ2-5, with 8 positions matching TRBD1. CDR3 length: 17 residues. Germline V gene sequence: CDR1 KGHSH, CDR2 LQKENI. With 2 bases clipped from V and 3 bases from J, the junction kept 11 bases outside the gene matches. CDR3 bases: TGTGCCAGCTCACCAGTGCGGACAGGGAAAGGAGAAGAGACCCAGTACTTC. It codes for CASSPVRTGKGEETQYF.

This chain uses TRBV4-2 with TRBJ1-4; TRBD1 aligns across 9 bases. V lost 5 bases and J lost 5; bases outside the gene matches: 6. The CDR3 is 15 residues long. Germline V gene data show CDR1 as LGHNA and CDR2 as YNFKEQ. CDR3 DNA sequence: TGTGCCAGCAGCACGCCCGGGACAGGGAATGAAAAACTGTTTTTT. This encodes CASSTPGTGNEKLFF.

The chain is built from TRBV6-6 and TRBJ2-6; D is undetermined. Germline-derived CDR1 and CDR2 are MNHNY and SVGAGI (reference sequence). The CDR3 loop spans 14 amino acids. The V end was cut by 8 bases, the J end by 1 base, with 9 bases between. The CDR3 DNA reads TGTGCCAGCCTCACCGGGTCTGGGGCCAACGTCCTGACTTTC. It is translated as CASLTGSGANVLTF.

The J gene is TRBJ1-2, the V gene TRBV5-6; 7 bases line up with TRBD1. Trimming cost V 0 bases and J 7 bases; bases outside gene matches: 9. Germline values: CDR1 SGHDT, CDR2 YYEEEE. This CDR3 comprises 15 residues. Here the CDR3 DNA reads TGTGCCAGCAGCTTGGGACAGGGATATGTAACTGGCTACACCTTC. This translates into CASSLGQGYVTGYTF.

This clone showed up just once. The gene calls are TRBV7-3 and TRBJ1-2; D perhaps matches TRBD1 (6 bases). This CDR3 spans 17 amino acids. Trimming removed 5 bases from V and 8 bases from J, with 27 bases in between. Germline V gene data show CDR1 as SGHTA and CDR2 as FQGTGA. The chain's CDR3 is CASSLQGTGGPVYGYTF. DNA of the CDR3: TGTGCCAGCAGCCTACAGGGAACGGGCGGCCCCGTTTACGGCTACACCTTC.

The V call is TRBV3-1 (or the pseudogene TRBV3-2), the J call TRBJ2-7; D is ambiguous. The CDR3 runs to 13 residues. CDR1 is LGHDT, CDR2 YNNKEL, per germline (reference sequence). V was cut by 0 bases and J by 4 bases, with 7 bases left in between. This CDR3 is CASSQEVGYEQYF. In nucleotides, the CDR3 is TGTGCCAGCAGCCAAGAGGTCGGGTACGAGCAGTACTTC.

This chain uses TRBV6-5 with TRBJ2-2; a possible D gene is TRBD2 (5 bases). V lost 2 bases, J lost 4 bases, and 14 bases lay in between. Germline V gene data show CDR1 as MNHEY and CDR2 as SVGAGI. The CDR3 spans 16 residues. The CDR3 sequence is CASSYSGLASTGELFF. The CDR3 nucleotides read TGTGCCAGCAGTTACAGTGGTCTAGCTTCCACCGGGGAGCTGTTTTTT.

As DNA, the CDR3 is TGTGCCACCAGCAGAGATCTGGGGACAGGCTATGGCTACACCTTC. Protein: CATSRDLGTGYGYTF. The genes are TRBV15 and TRBJ1-2; 8 nucleotides agree with TRBD1. Looked up from germline, CDR1 is LNHNV and CDR2 is YYDKDF (reference sequence). CDR3 size: 15 residues. Germline trimming cut 0 bases from V and 4 bases from J; bases unmatched to any gene: 4.

The chain carries TRBV10-2 and TRBJ2-1; 8 bases agree with TRBD1. The CDR3 consists of 14 residues. The germline V gene has CDR1 WSHSY and CDR2 SAAADI. The ends lost 8 bases at V and 4 bases at J; junction bases unmatched: 7. This chain's CDR3 is CASSTGQEYNEQFF. The CDR3 DNA follows: TGCGCCAGCTCGACGGGACAGGAGTACAATGAGCAGTTCTTC.

The V call is TRBV27, the J call TRBJ1-4, with D tentatively TRBD1 (5 bases). V dropped 0 bases and J dropped 8 bases, with 10 bases sitting between them. The CDR3 length is 14 residues. Germline CDR1 MNHEY, CDR2 SMNVEV (reference sequence). The CDR3 DNA follows: TGTGCCAGCAGTTTATCGATAAGGGGCGAAAAACTGTTTTTT. It yields the protein CASSLSIRGEKLFF.

CDR3 in amino acids: CASSYSGGILTAAFF. The CDR3 region has the DNA TGTGCCAGCAGTTACTCTGGAGGGATTTTGACCGCGGCTTTCTTT. The chain employs TRBV6-6 and TRBJ1-1; D uncertain. The CDR3 consists of 15 residues. From germline, CDR1 is MNHNY and CDR2 SVGAGI (reference sequence). Trimming took 0 bases from V and 11 from J, leaving 19 bases between them.

This chain connects TRBV28 to TRBJ2-7, with 8 bases aligning to TRBD2. V dropped 8 bases and J dropped 2; count of bases not matched to a gene: 8. Germline V gene sequence: CDR1 MDHEN, CDR2 SYDVKM. The CDR3 is 14 residues long. CDR3 in amino acids: CASGRRLATYEQYF. CDR3 in DNA: TGTGCCAGCGGGCGAAGACTAGCGACCTACGAGCAGTACTTC.

The chain couples TRBV19 to TRBJ2-1, with D unresolved. The CDR3 totals 14 residues. With 3 bases removed from V and 7 bases from J, the gap between germline ends came to 13 bases. Germline V gene lookup returns CDR1 LNHDA and CDR2 SQIVND (reference sequence). In DNA, the CDR3 is TGTGCCAGTAGTATTCTCCCAGAATCTAATGAGCAGTTCTTC. Translating it yields CASSILPESNEQFF.

The gene calls are TRBV5-8 and TRBJ2-3; 16 nucleotides match TRBD2. The CDR3 contains 17 residues. Trimming cost V 4 bases and J 1 base; bases outside gene matches: 3. The germline gives CDR1 SGHTS, CDR2 YDEGEE. CDR3 sequence reads: CASSQGLAGGGTDTQYF. The CDR3 DNA reads as TGTGCCAGCAGCCAGGGACTAGCGGGGGGGGGCACAGATACGCAGTATTTT.

This clone has more than one count but fewer than ten. The CDR3 DNA follows: TGCGCCAGCAGCCAAGGCCTCAGGGGACCAAGCGGTCAGCCCCAGCATTTT. Amino acids: CASSQGLRGPSGQPQHF. The rearrangement links TRBV4-1 to TRBJ1-5; TRBD1 might be the D (6 bases). Trimming cost V 1 base and J 6 bases, with 19 bases left between them. The CDR3 covers 17 residues. Germline V CDR1 and CDR2: MGHRA, YSYEKL.

V gene TRBV7-9 combines with J gene TRBJ1-6, with D perhaps matching TRBD1 (6 bases). CDR3 length: 13 residues. In germline, CDR1 is SEHNR, CDR2 FQNEAQ (reference sequence). V lost 4 bases and J lost 5, with 6 bases in between. The CDR3 DNA reads TGTGCCAGCAGCTACAGGGATAATTCACCCCTCCACTTT. Protein product: CASSYRDNSPLHF.

The gene calls are TRBV5-1 and TRBJ1-2, with 8 positions matching TRBD1. The CDR3 is 16 residues long. V dropped 0 bases and J dropped 8; count of bases not matched to a gene: 12. Germline V gene lookup returns CDR1 SGHRS and CDR2 YFSETQ. Here the CDR3 reads CASSLETPDRGGGYTF. CDR3 DNA: TGCGCCAGCAGCTTGGAAACACCCGACAGGGGAGGCGGCTACACCTTC.

The CDR3 loop is CASSLGVQPQHF. In DNA form, the CDR3 reads TGTGCCAGCAGCTTAGGAGTTCAGCCCCAGCATTTT. This rearrangement joins TRBV7-9 to TRBJ1-5; no firm D call. The CDR3 has 12 amino acids. Germline V gene sequence: CDR1 SEHNR, CDR2 FQNEAQ (reference sequence). V was clipped by 1 base and J by 6 bases, with 4 bases between them.

The chain is built from TRBV18 and TRBJ1-4, with D possibly TRBD1 on 6 matching bases. V lost 4 bases and J 7 bases, leaving 16 bases between the germline ends. The CDR3 sequence is 15 residues long. CDR1 KGHSH and CDR2 LQKENI come from the germline V gene. The chain's CDR3 is CASSRSRDTGEKLFF. CDR3 bases: TGTGCCAGCTCACGTTCCCGGGACACGGGTGAAAAACTGTTTTTT.